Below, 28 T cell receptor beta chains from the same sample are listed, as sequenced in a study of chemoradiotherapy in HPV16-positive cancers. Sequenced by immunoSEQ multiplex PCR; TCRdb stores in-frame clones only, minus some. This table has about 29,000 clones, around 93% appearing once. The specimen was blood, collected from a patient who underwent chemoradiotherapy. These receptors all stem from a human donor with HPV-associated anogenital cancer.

Here the CDR3 reads CASSLTVGSNQPQHF. CDR3 nucleotides: TGTGCCAGCAGTTTAACGGTTGGAAGCAATCAGCCCCAGCATTTT. The chain is built from TRBV28 and TRBJ1-5, with D unresolved. Trimming cost V 2 bases and J 1 base, with 9 bases left between them. Germline V CDR1 and CDR2: MDHEN, SYDVKM. This CDR3 spans 15 amino acids.

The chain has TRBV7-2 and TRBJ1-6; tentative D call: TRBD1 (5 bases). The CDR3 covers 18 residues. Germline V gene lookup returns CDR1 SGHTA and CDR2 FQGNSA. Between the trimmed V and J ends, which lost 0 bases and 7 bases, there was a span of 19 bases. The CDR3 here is CASSLAIRGLGENSPLHF. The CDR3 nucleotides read TGTGCCAGCAGCTTAGCTATTAGGGGCCTGGGGGAGAATTCACCCCTCCACTTT.

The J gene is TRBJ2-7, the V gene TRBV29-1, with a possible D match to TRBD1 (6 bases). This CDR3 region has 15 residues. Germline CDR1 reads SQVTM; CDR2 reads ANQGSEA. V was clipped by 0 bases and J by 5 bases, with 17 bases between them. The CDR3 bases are TGCAGCGTTGAAGATGGCAGGGGAGAAGGGGACGAGCAGTACTTC. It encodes CSVEDGRGEGDEQYF.

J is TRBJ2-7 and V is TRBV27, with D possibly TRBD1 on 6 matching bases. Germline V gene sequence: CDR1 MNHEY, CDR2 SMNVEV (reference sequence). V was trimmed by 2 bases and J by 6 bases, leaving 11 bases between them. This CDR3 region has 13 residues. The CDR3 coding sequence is TGTGCCAGCAGTTTAGGTCAGGGGTTCGAGCAGTACTTC. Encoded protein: CASSLGQGFEQYF.

CDR3: CASSLGERAGTYEQYF. The CDR3, as DNA: TGCGCCAGCAGCTTGGGGGAACGGGCAGGTACCTACGAGCAGTACTTC. The chain combines TRBV5-1 with TRBJ2-7; D not certain. V was cut by 0 bases and J by 2 bases, with 15 bases left in between. The CDR3 totals 16 residues. Germline V CDR1 and CDR2: SGHRS, YFSETQ.

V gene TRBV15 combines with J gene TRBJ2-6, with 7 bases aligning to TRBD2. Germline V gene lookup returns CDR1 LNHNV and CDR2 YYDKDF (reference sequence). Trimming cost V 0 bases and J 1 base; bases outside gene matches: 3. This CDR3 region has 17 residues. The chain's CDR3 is CATSRDREVSGANVLTF. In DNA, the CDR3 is TGTGCCACCAGCAGAGATCGGGAGGTTTCTGGGGCCAACGTCCTGACTTTC.

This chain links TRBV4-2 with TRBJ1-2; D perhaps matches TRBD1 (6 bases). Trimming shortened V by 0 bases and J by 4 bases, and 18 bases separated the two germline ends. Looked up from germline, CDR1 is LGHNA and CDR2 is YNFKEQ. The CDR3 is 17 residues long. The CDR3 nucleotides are TGTGCCAGCAGCCAAGATGGGGGGCAGAAGATTAGCTATGGCTACACCTTC. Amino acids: CASSQDGGQKISYGYTF.

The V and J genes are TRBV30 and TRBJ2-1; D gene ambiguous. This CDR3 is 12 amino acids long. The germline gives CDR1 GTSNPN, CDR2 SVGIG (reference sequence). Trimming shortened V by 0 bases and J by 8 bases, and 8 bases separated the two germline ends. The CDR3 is CAWSVLADEQFF. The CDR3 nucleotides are TGTGCCTGGAGTGTACTGGCTGATGAGCAGTTCTTC.

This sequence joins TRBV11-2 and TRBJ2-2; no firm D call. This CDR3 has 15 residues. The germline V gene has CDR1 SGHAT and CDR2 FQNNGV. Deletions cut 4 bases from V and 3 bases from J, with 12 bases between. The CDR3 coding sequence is TGTGCCAGCAGCTCTGGGCCGGCATACACCGGGGAGCTGTTTTTT. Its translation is CASSSGPAYTGELFF.

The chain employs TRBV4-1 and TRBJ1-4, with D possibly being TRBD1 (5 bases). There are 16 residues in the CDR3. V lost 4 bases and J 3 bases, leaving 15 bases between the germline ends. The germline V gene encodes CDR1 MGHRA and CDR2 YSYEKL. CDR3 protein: CASSPVGGRANEKLFF. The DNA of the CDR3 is TGCGCCAGCAGCCCCGTGGGGGGAAGGGCTAATGAAAAACTGTTTTTT.

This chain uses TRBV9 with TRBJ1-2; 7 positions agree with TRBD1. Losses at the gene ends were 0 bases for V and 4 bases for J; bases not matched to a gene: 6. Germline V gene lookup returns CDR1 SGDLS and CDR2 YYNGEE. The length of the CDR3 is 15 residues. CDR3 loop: CASSVGAGTVYGYTF. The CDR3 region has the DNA TGTGCCAGCAGCGTAGGGGCTGGGACAGTCTATGGCTACACCTTC. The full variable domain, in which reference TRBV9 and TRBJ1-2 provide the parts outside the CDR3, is DSGVTQTPKHLITATGQRVTLRCSPRSGDLSVYWYQQSLDQGLQFLIQYYNGEERAKGNILERFSAQQFPDLHSELNLSSLELGDSALYFCASSVGAGTVYGYTFGSGTRLTVV.

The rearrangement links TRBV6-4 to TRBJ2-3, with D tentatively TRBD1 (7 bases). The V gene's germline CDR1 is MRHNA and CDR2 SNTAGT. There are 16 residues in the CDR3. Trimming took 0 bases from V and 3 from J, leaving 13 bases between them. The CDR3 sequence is CASSDSGQAGTDTQYF. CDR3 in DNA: TGTGCCAGCAGTGACTCTGGACAGGCGGGAACAGATACGCAGTATTTT.

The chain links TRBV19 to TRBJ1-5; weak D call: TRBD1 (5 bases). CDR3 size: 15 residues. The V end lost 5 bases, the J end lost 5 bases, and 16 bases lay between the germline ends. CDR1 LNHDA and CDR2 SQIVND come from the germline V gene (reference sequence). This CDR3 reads CASSAQRGLYQPQHF. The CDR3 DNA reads TGTGCCAGTAGTGCCCAGAGGGGCCTTTATCAGCCCCAGCATTTT. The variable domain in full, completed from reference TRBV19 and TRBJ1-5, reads DGGITQSPKYLFRKEGQNVTLSCEQNLNHDAMYWYRQDPGQGLRLIYYSQIVNDFQKGDIAEGYSVSREKKESFPLTVTSAQKNPTAFYLCASSAQRGLYQPQHFGDGTRLSIL.

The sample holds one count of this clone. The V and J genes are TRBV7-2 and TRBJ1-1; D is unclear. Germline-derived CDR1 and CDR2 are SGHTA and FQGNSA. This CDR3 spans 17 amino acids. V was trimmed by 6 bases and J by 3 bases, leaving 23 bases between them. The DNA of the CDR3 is TGTGCCAGCAGTCAACAAGCCTTAGTAAGGAGTTACACTGAAGCTTTCTTT. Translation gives CASSQQALVRSYTEAFF. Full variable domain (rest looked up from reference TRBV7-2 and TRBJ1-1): GAGVSQSPSNKVTEKGKDVELRCDPISGHTALYWYRQSLGQGLEFLIYFQGNSAPDKSGLPSDRFSAERTGGSVSTLTIQRTQQEDSAVYLCASSQQALVRSYTEAFFGQGTRLTVV.

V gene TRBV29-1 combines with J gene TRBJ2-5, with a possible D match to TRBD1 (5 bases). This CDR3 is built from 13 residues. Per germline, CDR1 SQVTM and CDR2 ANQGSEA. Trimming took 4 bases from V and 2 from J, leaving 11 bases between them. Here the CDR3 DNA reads TGCAGCGTTGCCTGGACAAGACAAGAGACCCAGTACTTC. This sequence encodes CSVAWTRQETQYF.

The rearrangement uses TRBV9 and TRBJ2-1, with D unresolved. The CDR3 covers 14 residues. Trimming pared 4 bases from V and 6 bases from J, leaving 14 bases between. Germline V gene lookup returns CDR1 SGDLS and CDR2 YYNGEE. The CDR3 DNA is TGTGCCAGCAGCCCCCCCCCAGGTGTCAATGAGCAGTTCTTC. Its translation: CASSPPPGVNEQFF.

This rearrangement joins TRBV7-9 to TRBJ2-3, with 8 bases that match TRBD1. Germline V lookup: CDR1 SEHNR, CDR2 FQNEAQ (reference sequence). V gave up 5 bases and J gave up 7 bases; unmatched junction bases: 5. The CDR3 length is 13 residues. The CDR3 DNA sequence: TGTGCCAGCAGCGCGGACAGGGAATATACGCAGTATTTT. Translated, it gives CASSADREYTQYF.

The CDR3 DNA reads TGTGCCAGCTCACCATTAGCGGGGGTGGACACTGAAGCTTTCTTT. This codes for CASSPLAGVDTEAFF. The gene calls are TRBV18 and TRBJ1-1; the D gene is possibly TRBD1 (5 bases). The germline V gene encodes CDR1 KGHSH and CDR2 LQKENI. Trimming took 2 bases from V and 3 from J, leaving 13 bases between them. The CDR3 extends over 15 amino acids.

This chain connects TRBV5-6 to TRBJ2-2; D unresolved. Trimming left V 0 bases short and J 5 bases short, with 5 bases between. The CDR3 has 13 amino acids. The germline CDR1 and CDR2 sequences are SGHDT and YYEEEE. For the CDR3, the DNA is TGTGCCAGCAGCTTGGATGGAACCGGGGAGCTGTTTTTT. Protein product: CASSLDGTGELFF.

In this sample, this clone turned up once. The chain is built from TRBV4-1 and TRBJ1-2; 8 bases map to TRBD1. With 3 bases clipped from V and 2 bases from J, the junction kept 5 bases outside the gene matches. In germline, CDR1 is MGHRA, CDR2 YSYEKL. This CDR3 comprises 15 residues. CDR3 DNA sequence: TGCGCCAGCAGCCACCCCGGGACAGGAAACTATGGCTACACCTTC. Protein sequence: CASSHPGTGNYGYTF.

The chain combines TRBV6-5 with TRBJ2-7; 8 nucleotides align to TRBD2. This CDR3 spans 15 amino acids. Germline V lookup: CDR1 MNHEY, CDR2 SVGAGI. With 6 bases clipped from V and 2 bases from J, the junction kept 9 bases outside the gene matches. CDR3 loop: CASRRPGLGPYEQYF. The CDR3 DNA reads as TGTGCCAGCAGGCGACCGGGACTAGGGCCCTACGAGCAGTACTTC.

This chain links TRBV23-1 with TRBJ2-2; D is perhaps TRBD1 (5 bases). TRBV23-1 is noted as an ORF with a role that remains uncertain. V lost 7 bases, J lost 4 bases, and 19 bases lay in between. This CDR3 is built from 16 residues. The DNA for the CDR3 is TGCGCCAGCATACCCCCGGCAGGGCCCAGCACCGGGGAGCTGTTTTTT. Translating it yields CASIPPAGPSTGELFF.

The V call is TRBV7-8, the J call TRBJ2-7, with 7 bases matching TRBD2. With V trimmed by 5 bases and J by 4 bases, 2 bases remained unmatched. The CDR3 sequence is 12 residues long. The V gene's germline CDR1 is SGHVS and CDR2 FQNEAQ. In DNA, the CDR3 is TGTGCCAGCAGCCCGGGGGGTTACGAGCAGTACTTC. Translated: CASSPGGYEQYF.

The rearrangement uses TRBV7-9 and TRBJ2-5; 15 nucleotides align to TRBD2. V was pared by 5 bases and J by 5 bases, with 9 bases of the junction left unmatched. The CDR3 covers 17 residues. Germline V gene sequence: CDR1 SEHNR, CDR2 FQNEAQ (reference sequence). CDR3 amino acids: CASSPGLAGGPLETQYF. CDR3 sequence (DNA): TGTGCCAGCAGCCCCGGACTAGCGGGGGGGCCCCTTGAGACCCAGTACTTC.

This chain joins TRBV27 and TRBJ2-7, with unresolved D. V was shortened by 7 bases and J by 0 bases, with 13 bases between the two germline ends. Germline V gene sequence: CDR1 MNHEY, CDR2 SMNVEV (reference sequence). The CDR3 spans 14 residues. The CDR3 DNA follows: TGTGCCAGCAAGGCGGTACCTTTCTCCTACGAGCAGTACTTC. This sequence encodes CASKAVPFSYEQYF.

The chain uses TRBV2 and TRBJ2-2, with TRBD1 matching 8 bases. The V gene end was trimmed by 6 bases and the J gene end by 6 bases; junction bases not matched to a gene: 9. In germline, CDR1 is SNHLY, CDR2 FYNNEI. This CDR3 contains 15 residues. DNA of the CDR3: TGTGCCAGCAGAGAGGAGGACAGGGCGTCCGGGGAGCTGTTTTTT. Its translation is CASREEDRASGELFF.

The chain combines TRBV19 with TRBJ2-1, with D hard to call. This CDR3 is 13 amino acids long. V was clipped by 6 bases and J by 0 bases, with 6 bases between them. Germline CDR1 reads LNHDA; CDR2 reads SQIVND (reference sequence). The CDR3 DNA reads TGTGCCAGTAGCAGGAGCTCCTACAATGAGCAGTTCTTC. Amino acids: CASSRSSYNEQFF.

The CDR3 nucleotides read TGTGCCAGCAGGCTCGACAGGGGTACGTCCTACGAGCAGTACTTC. As protein: CASRLDRGTSYEQYF. The V and J genes are TRBV7-9 and TRBJ2-7, with 8 positions matching TRBD1. Germline assignment: CDR1 SEHNR and CDR2 FQNEAQ (reference sequence). This CDR3 contains 15 residues. V was pared by 6 bases and J by 1 base, with 8 bases of the junction left unmatched.